These 23 T cell receptor beta chains came from one sample sequenced in a study of TIL therapy for anti-PD-1-resistant metastatic lung cancer. Time point of the sample: pre-treatment sample, taken before nivolumab and TIL therapy. The libraries were made with immunoSEQ v3. Here immunoSEQ multiplex PCR was the method, and the copy in TCRdb shows in-frame clones only, minus some. The sample holds 55,000 to 65,000 clones, around 69% seen once. The sequencing used blood, collected at baseline. These receptors were obtained from a person aged 25-80 years with non-small cell lung cancer.

This clone has just one count. This chain connects TRBV5-4 to TRBJ2-1, with 9 bases matching TRBD2. CDR3 size: 15 residues. Trimming cost V 4 bases and J 10 bases; bases outside gene matches: 12. Germline V gene lookup returns CDR1 SGHNT and CDR2 YYREEE (reference sequence). For the CDR3, the DNA is TGTGCCAGCAGCCTGGGTGGAGCGGGAGGAGAAGAGCAGTTCTTC. As protein: CASSLGGAGGEEQFF.

The V call is TRBV7-3, the J call TRBJ1-1, with a weak D call TRBD1 (6 bases). The ends were cut back, 4 bases at V and 3 bases at J, with 9 bases in the middle. Germline lookup yields CDR1 SGHTA and CDR2 FQGTGA. The length of the CDR3 is 13 residues. This CDR3 reads CASSSAGDTEAFF. The DNA of the CDR3 is TGTGCCAGCAGCTCAGCAGGGGACACTGAAGCTTTCTTT.

This clone showed up just a few times. The genes are TRBV7-9 and TRBJ1-2; no definite D call. V lost 5 bases to trimming and J lost 1 base, with 11 bases between them. Germline values: CDR1 SEHNR, CDR2 FQNEAQ (reference sequence). The CDR3 consists of 14 residues. Written as DNA, the CDR3 is TGTGCCAGCAGCCTGATTAACGATAACTATGGCTACACCTTC. Translating gives CASSLINDNYGYTF.

This clone was counted between two and nine times. The chain has TRBV4-1 and TRBJ1-2, with no clear D. The germline gives CDR1 MGHRA, CDR2 YSYEKL. Trimming pared 2 bases from V and 4 bases from J, leaving 11 bases between. This CDR3 is 14 amino acids long. The CDR3 nucleotides are TGCGCCAGCAGCCAACTCCTAGGGATCTATGGCTACACCTTC. Its protein product is CASSQLLGIYGYTF.

The chain employs TRBV27 and TRBJ1-2; D uncertain. Germline CDR1 reads MNHEY; CDR2 reads SMNVEV (reference sequence). V gave up 3 bases and J gave up 0 bases, with 11 bases separating them. The CDR3 is 15 amino acids. CDR3 protein: CASSFSVGANYGYTF. CDR3 in DNA: TGTGCCAGCAGTTTTTCGGTTGGCGCTAACTATGGCTACACCTTC.

The rearrangement links TRBV6-1 to TRBJ2-3; D is uncertain. V lost 7 bases and J 5 bases, leaving 13 bases between the germline ends. This CDR3 region has 13 residues. Germline V gives CDR1 MNHNS, CDR2 SASEGT. Written as DNA, the CDR3 is TGTGCCAGCATCCCCCGATGGGGAGATACGCAGTATTTT. It is translated as CASIPRWGDTQYF.

CDR3 protein: CASSFRGQSTDTQYF. The DNA for the CDR3 is TGTGCCAGCAGTTTTCGGGGGCAGAGCACAGATACGCAGTATTTT. The chain joins TRBV6-1 to TRBJ2-3, with D perhaps given as TRBD1 or TRBD2 (6 bases each). The ends were cut back, 5 bases at V and 0 bases at J, with 12 bases in the middle. This CDR3 has 15 residues. Germline CDR1 is MNHNS and CDR2 is SASEGT.

This clone was picked up one time. V usage is TRBV6-6 and J usage is TRBJ1-5, with D maybe TRBD1 (6 bases). Deletions cut 2 bases from V and 4 bases from J, with 12 bases between. The CDR3 is 15 amino acids. Germline lookup yields CDR1 MNHNY and CDR2 SVGAGI (reference sequence). CDR3: CASSYGSRGNQPQHF. CDR3 coding DNA: TGTGCCAGCAGTTACGGAAGCAGGGGTAATCAGCCCCAGCATTTT.

Regarding this clone: Relative to the germline gene, one junction end is altered; a read error may explain this. The genes are TRBV15 and TRBJ1-2; D might be TRBD1 (5 bases). There are 16 residues in the CDR3. The germline gives CDR1 LNHNV, CDR2 YYDKDF (reference sequence). The chain's CDR3 is CATSRGGGSKKDGYTF. The CDR3 bases are TGTGCCACCAGCAGAGGGGGCGGCAGCAAGAAGGATGGATACACCTTC. Combining the CDR3 with reference TRBV15 and TRBJ1-2 gives the whole variable domain DAMVIQNPRYQVTQFGKPVTLSCSQTLNHNVMYWYQQKSSQAPKLLFHYYDKDFNNEADTPDNFQSRRPNTSFCFLDIRSPGLGDTAMYLCATSRGGGSKKDGYTFGSGTRLTVV.

J is TRBJ2-1 and V is TRBV20-1, with D hard to call. Germline CDR1 and CDR2: DFQATT and SNEGSKA (reference sequence). This CDR3 region has 11 residues. V lost 3 bases, J lost 10 bases, and 10 bases lay in between. CDR3 nucleotides: TGCAGTGCTAGTAGGGCAGTAGAGCAGTTCTTC. Encoded protein: CSASRAVEQFF.

This sequence joins TRBV30 and TRBJ1-2; D unclear. Germline CDR1 and CDR2: GTSNPN and SVGIG (reference sequence). Between the trimmed V and J ends, which lost 5 bases and 8 bases, there was a span of 18 bases. CDR3 length equals 13 residues. The CDR3 coding sequence is TGTGCCTGGGGTCGGGCCCTCGATTTAGGCTACACCTTC. Residues: CAWGRALDLGYTF. Combining the CDR3 with reference TRBV30 and TRBJ1-2 gives the whole variable domain SQTIHQWPATLVQPVGSPLSLECTVEGTSNPNLYWYRQAAGRGLQLLFYSVGIGQISSEVPQNLSASRPQDRQFILSSKKLLLSDSGFYLCAWGRALDLGYTFGSGTRLTVV.

The chain employs TRBV4-2 and TRBJ2-7, with D possibly being TRBD2 (6 bases). Germline V gives CDR1 LGHNA, CDR2 YNFKEQ. The V and J ends lost 0 bases and 0 bases respectively, with 18 bases between them. The CDR3 contains 18 residues. DNA of the CDR3: TGTGCCAGCAGCCAAGATCTGGGGCAGGCGGGGAGCTCCTACGAGCAGTACTTC. It is translated as CASSQDLGQAGSSYEQYF.

This clone was found a few times. The gene calls are TRBV5-5 and TRBJ1-1; D gene uncertain. The V gene lost 0 bases and the J gene lost 1 base, with 7 bases spanning the gap. Germline values: CDR1 SGHKS, CDR2 YYEKEE (reference sequence). This CDR3 contains 14 residues. CDR3 residues: CASSLARPNTEAFF. The CDR3 DNA reads as TGTGCCAGCAGCTTGGCCAGGCCGAACACTGAAGCTTTCTTT.

The chain carries TRBV7-2 and TRBJ1-4; 7 nucleotides align to TRBD1. The junction had 9 bases not matched to a gene; V was cut back by 10 bases and J by 7 bases. The CDR3 totals 13 residues. Germline V CDR1 and CDR2: SGHTA, FQGNSA. The CDR3 DNA reads TGTGCCATCCCAGGGGGGGATCGTGAAAAACTGTTTTTT. Translating gives CAIPGGDREKLFF.

The chain has TRBV7-9 and TRBJ1-2; 7 bases align to TRBD1. Per the germline V gene, CDR1 is SEHNR and CDR2 is FQNEAQ (reference sequence). Trimming took 5 bases from V and 5 from J; bases not matched to a gene: 8. The CDR3 consists of 14 residues. The CDR3: CASSLKAGGYGYTF. Here the CDR3 DNA reads TGTGCCAGCAGCCTAAAAGCAGGGGGGTATGGCTACACCTTC. Full variable domain (rest looked up from reference TRBV7-9 and TRBJ1-2): DTGVSQNPRHKITKRGQNVTFRCDPISEHNRLYWYRQTLGQGPEFLTYFQNEAQLEKSRLLSDRFSAERPKGSFSTLEIQRTEQGDSAMYLCASSLKAGGYGYTFGSGTRLTVV.

This chain connects TRBV19 to TRBJ2-7; D is possibly TRBD1 (7 bases). The germline CDR1 and CDR2 sequences are LNHDA and SQIVND (reference sequence). This CDR3 has 18 amino acids. V was cut by 3 bases and J by 0 bases, with 21 bases left in between. In DNA form, the CDR3 reads TGTGCCAGTAGTATTCGGCGGGACAGCTCAACGGGCTCCTACGAGCAGTACTTC. Protein: CASSIRRDSSTGSYEQYF.

The V gene is TRBV4-1, the J gene TRBJ1-6, with TRBD1 as a possible D gene (5 bases). The CDR3 totals 15 residues. The V end was cut by 4 bases, the J end by 9 bases, with 16 bases between. Germline values: CDR1 MGHRA, CDR2 YSYEKL. The CDR3 sequence is CASSLRAGYSSPLHF. As DNA, the CDR3 is TGCGCCAGCAGCCTACGCGCAGGGTACAGTTCACCCCTCCACTTT.

The chain links TRBV2 to TRBJ2-1, with 8 bases that match TRBD2. Per germline, CDR1 SNHLY and CDR2 FYNNEI. With V trimmed by 2 bases and J by 7 bases, 4 bases remained unmatched. The length of the CDR3 is 14 residues. The CDR3 sequence is CASSEIRGGNEQFF. Here the CDR3 DNA reads TGTGCCAGCAGTGAAATCCGCGGGGGGAATGAGCAGTTCTTC.

The V call is TRBV5-3, the J call TRBJ2-7, with D possibly matching TRBD2 (5 bases). TRBV5-3 is identified as an open reading frame with a role that is uncertain. This CDR3 has 15 residues. Trimming took off 0 bases at V and 6 bases at J, with 16 bases between the two ends. This chain's CDR3 is CARSLVPRTRGEQYF. CDR3 nucleotides: TGTGCCAGAAGCTTGGTCCCCCGGACTCGTGGCGAGCAGTACTTC.

This clone came up a few times. The rearrangement uses TRBV2 and TRBJ1-5, with D tentatively TRBD1 (5 bases). Trimming stripped 7 bases from V and 7 bases from J, with 14 bases between. CDR3 size: 13 residues. The V gene's germline CDR1 is SNHLY and CDR2 FYNNEI. CDR3 residues: CASTDSRNQPQHF. The CDR3 DNA reads as TGTGCCAGCACTGACAGTAGGAACCAGCCCCAGCATTTT.

This chain links TRBV14 with TRBJ2-7; maybe TRBD1 (5 bases). V dropped 0 bases and J dropped 4 bases, with 16 bases sitting between them. CDR3 length equals 16 residues. Looked up from germline, CDR1 is SGHDN and CDR2 is FVKESK. The CDR3 loop reads CASSQDQARVFYEQYF. CDR3 bases: TGTGCCAGCAGCCAAGATCAAGCCAGGGTTTTTTACGAGCAGTACTTC.

This chain connects TRBV5-8 to TRBJ2-7; 12 nucleotides match TRBD1. V gave up 4 bases and J gave up 5 bases; unmatched junction bases: 10. The CDR3 runs to 16 residues. Germline assignment: CDR1 SGHTS and CDR2 YDEGEE. The CDR3 loop reads CASSVGTGGADNEQYF. The DNA of the CDR3 is TGTGCCAGCAGCGTCGGGACAGGGGGCGCGGATAACGAGCAGTACTTC.

The rearrangement joins TRBV6-5 to TRBJ2-7, with D hard to call. The CDR3 length is 13 residues. CDR1 is MNHEY and CDR2 is SVGAGI in the germline V gene. V shed 3 bases and J shed 2 bases, with 8 bases lying between them. CDR3 loop: CASSYHKTYEQYF. CDR3 nucleotides: TGTGCCAGCAGTTATCACAAAACCTACGAGCAGTACTTC.